The TCR beta chain under discussion was sequenced for a study of radiation and T cells in renal cell carcinoma. Turning to the study itself: Nephrectomy followed 15 Gy stereotactic body radiation by 4 weeks. Points from the study as a whole: Without pretreatment biopsies, baseline tumor clonotype presence was undetermined.

Clones were sequenced by immunoSEQ multiplex PCR, and TCRdb holds only the in-frame ones, with some missing. Of some 150,000 clones in the sample, 70% to 90% were seen once. Indicated time point: baseline pretreatment blood. As to treatment: 15 Gy SBRT to primary tumor, nephrectomy 4 weeks later. Clear cell pathology was present in this patient's renal cell carcinoma. Looked up from germline, CDR1 is GTSNPN and CDR2 is SVGIG (reference sequence). The V gene lost 5 bases and the J gene lost 0 bases, with 12 bases spanning the gap. This CDR3 comprises 14 residues. A word on this clone: Its antigen is not identified.

This specimen was blood, taken from a patient whose treatment included radiotherapy and nephrectomy. The clonotype was recovered from a woman aged 50 to 60 with renal cell carcinoma. This sequence joins TRBV30 and TRBJ2-3; D is perhaps TRBD2 (6 bases). In DNA, the CDR3 is TGTGCCTGGTCTTATAGCGGTAGCACAGATACGCAGTATTTT. Translation: CAWSYSGSTDTQYF.